This T cell receptor (beta chain) was sequenced for a study of cytomegalovirus exposure and HLA in healthy donors. The PCR ran on 60 Vbeta and 13 Jbeta primers. Data came from immunoSEQ multiplex PCR; TCRdb stores just in-frame clones and leaves some out. Here the sample spans fewer than 250,000 clones, around 80% being singletons. About this clone itself: Distinct nucleotide sequences in the sample also encode this CDR3.

This CDR3 is 13 amino acids long. Germline assignment: CDR1 SGHNT and CDR2 YENEEA. Trimming cost V 0 bases and J 0 bases, with 2 bases left between them. This chain uses TRBV11-3 with TRBJ1-1; D gene unclear. Sequencing was performed on PBMCs. The clonotype was recovered from a man aged 35 to 55 in good health and CMV-seropositive. The CDR3 DNA follows: TGTGCCAGCAGCTTAGACATGAACACTGAAGCTTTCTTT. This gives the protein CASSLDMNTEAFF.